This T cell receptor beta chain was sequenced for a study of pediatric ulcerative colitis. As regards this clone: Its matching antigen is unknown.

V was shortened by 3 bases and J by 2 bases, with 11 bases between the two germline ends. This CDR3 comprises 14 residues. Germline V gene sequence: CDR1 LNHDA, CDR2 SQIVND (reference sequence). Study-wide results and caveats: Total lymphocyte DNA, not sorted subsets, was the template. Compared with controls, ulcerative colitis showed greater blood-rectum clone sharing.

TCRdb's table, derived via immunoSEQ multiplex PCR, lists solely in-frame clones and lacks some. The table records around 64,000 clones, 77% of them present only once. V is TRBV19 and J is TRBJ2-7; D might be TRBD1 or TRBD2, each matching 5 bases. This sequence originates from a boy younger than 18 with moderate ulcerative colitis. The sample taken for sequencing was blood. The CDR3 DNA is TGTGCCAGTAGTATTGTGGGGGTAACCTACGAGCAGTACTTC. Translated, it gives CASSIVGVTYEQYF.